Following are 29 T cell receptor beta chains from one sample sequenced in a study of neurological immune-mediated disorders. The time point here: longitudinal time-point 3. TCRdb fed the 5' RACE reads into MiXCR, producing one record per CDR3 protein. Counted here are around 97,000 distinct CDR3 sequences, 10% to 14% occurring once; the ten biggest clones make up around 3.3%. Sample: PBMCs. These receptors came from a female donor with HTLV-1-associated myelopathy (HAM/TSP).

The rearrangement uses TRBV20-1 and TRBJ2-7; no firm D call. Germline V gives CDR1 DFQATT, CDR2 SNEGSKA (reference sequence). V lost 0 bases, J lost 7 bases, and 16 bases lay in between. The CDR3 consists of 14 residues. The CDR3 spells CSARDPRQMSEQYF. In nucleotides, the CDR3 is TGCAGTGCTAGAGATCCTCGGCAGATGTCTGAGCAGTACTTC.

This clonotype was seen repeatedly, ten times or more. The DNA for the CDR3 is TGCAGTGCTAGAGATAGGACAGGGAACACTGAAGCTTTCTTT. It yields the protein CSARDRTGNTEAFF. This sequence joins TRBV20-1 and TRBJ1-1, with 7 positions matching TRBD1. J gave up 1 base and V 0 bases, and 2 bases lay outside the gene matches. The CDR3 has 14 amino acids. From germline, CDR1 is DFQATT and CDR2 SNEGSKA (reference sequence).

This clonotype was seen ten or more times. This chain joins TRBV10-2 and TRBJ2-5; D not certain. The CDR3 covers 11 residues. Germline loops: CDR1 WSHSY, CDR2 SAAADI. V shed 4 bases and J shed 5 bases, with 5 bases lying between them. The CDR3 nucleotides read TGCGCCAGCAGTGGGTATGAGACCCAGTACTTC. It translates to CASSGYETQYF.

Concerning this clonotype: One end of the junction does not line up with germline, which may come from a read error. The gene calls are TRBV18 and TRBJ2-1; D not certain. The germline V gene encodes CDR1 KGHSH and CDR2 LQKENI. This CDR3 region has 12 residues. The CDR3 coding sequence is TGTGTCAGCTCATGGAGTATTGGCGGGCAGTTCTTC. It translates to CVSSWSIGGQFF.

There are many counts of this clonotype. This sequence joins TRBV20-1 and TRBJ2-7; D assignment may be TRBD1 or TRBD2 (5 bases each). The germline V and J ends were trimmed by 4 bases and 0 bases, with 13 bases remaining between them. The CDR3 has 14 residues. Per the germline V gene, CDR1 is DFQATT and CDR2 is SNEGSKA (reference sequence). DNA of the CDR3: TGCAGTGCTACCGGGACGGTTAGCTCCTACGAGCAGTACTTC. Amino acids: CSATGTVSSYEQYF.

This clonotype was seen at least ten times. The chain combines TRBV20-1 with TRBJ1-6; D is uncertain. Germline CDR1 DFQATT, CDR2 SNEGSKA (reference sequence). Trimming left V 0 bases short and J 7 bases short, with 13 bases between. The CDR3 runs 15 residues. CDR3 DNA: TGCAGTGCTAGAGAAAGGGAGACCCCGAATTCACCCCTCCACTTT. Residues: CSARERETPNSPLHF.

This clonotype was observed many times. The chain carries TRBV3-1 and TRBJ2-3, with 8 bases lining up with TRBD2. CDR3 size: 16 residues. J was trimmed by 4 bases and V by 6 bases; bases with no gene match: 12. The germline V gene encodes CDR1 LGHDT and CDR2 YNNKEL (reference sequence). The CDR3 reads CASRPGLAARADTQYF. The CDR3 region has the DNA TGTGCCAGCAGGCCAGGACTAGCTGCACGGGCAGATACGCAGTATTTT.

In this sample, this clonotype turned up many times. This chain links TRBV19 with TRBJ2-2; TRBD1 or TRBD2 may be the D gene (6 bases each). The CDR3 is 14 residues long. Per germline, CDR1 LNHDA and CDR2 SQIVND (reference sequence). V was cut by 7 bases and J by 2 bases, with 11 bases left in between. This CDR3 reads CASKPGANTGELFF. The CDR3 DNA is TGTGCCAGTAAACCGGGGGCCAACACCGGGGAGCTGTTTTTT.

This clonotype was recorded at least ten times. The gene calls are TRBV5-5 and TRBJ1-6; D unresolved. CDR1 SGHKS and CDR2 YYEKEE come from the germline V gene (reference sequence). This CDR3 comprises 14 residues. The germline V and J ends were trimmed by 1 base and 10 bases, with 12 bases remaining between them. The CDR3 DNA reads TGTGCCAGCAGCTTGTACGGGGTTAGCTCACCCCTCCACTTT. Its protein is CASSLYGVSSPLHF. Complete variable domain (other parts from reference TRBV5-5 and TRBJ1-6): DAGVTQSPTHLIKTRGQQVTLRCSPISGHKSVSWYQQVLGQGPQFIFQYYEKEERGRGNFPDRFSARQFPNYSSELNVNALLLGDSALYLCASSLYGVSSPLHFGNGTRLTVT.

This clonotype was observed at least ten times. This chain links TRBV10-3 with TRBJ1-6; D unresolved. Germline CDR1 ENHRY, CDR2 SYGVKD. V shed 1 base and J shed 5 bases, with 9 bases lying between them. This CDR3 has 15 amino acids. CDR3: CAISEWEEDNSPLHF. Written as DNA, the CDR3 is TGTGCCATCAGTGAGTGGGAAGAAGATAATTCACCCCTCCACTTT.

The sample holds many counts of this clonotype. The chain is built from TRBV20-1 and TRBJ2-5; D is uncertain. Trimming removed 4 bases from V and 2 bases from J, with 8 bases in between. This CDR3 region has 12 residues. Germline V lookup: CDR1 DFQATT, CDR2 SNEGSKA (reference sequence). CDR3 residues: CSAIEWQETQYF. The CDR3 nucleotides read TGCAGTGCTATAGAGTGGCAAGAGACCCAGTACTTC.

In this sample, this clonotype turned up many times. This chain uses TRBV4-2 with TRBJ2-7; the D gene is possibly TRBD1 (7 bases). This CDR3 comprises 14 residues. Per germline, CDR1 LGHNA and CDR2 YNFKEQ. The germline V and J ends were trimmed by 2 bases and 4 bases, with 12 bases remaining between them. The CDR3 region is CASSQQGGKYEQYF. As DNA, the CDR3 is TGTGCCAGCAGCCAACAGGGGGGCAAGTACGAGCAGTACTTC.

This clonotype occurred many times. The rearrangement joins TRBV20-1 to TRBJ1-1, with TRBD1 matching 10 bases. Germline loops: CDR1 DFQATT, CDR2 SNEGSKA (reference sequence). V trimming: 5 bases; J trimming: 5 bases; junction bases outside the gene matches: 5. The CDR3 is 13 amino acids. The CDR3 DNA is TGCAGTGCTTCGTTGGACAGGGGGACTGAAGCTTTCTTT. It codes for CSASLDRGTEAFF.

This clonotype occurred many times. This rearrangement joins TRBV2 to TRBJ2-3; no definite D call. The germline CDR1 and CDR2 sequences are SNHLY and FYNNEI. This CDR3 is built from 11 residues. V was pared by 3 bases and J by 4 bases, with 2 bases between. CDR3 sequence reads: CASSEADTQYF. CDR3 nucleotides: TGTGCCAGCAGTGAGGCAGATACGCAGTATTTT.

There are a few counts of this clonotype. As DNA, the CDR3 is TGCGCCAGCAGCCCGACAGGACGCTCCTACGAGCAGTACTTC. It translates to CASSPTGRSYEQYF. This rearrangement joins TRBV5-1 to TRBJ2-7, with TRBD1 as a possible D gene (6 bases). The germline V gene has CDR1 SGHRS and CDR2 YFSETQ. V lost 4 bases, J lost 0 bases, and 11 bases lay in between. This CDR3 comprises 14 residues.

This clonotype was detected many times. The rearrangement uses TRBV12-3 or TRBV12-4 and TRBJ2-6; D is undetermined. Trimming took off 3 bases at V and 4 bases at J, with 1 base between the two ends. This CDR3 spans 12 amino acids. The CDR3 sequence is CASSFGANVLTF. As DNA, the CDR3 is TGTGCCAGCAGTTTCGGGGCCAACGTCCTGACTTTC.

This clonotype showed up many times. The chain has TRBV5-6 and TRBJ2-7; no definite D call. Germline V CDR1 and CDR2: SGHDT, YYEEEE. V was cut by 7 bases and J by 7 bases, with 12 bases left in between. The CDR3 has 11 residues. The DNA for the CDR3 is TGTGCCAGCCATTGGGCTGGGGAGCAGTACTTC. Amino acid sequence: CASHWAGEQYF. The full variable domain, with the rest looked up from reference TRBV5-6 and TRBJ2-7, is DAGVTQSPTHLIKTRGQQVTLRCSPKSGHDTVSWYQQALGQGPQFIFQYYEEEERQRGNFPDRFSGHQFPNYSSELNVNALLLGDSALYLCASHWAGEQYFGPGTRLTVT.

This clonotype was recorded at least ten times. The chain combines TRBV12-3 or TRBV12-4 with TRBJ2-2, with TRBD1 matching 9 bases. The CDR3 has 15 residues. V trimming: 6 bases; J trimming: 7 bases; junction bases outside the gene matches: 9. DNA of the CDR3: TGTGCCAGCAGAACCGGGGACAGGGCTATCGGGGAGCTGTTTTTT. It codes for CASRTGDRAIGELFF.

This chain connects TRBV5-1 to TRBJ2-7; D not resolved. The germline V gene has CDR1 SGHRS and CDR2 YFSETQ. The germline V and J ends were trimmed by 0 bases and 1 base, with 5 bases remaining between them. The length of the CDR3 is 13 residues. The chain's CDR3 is CASSLDMSYEQYF. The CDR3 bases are TGCGCCAGCAGCTTGGATATGTCCTACGAGCAGTACTTC.

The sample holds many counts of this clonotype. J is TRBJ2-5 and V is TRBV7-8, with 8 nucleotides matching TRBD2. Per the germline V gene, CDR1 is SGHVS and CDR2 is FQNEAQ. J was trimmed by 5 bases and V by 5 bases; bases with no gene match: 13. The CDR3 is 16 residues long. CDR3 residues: CASSLGGVAGSETQYF. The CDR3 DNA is TGTGCCAGCAGCCTAGGGGGGGTAGCGGGGTCTGAGACCCAGTACTTC.

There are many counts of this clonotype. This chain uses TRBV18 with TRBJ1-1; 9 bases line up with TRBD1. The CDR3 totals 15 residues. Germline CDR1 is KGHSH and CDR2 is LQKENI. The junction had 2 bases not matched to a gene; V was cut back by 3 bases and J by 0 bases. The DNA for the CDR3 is TGTGCCAGCTCACCTCGGACAGGGGTGAACACTGAAGCTTTCTTT. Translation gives CASSPRTGVNTEAFF.

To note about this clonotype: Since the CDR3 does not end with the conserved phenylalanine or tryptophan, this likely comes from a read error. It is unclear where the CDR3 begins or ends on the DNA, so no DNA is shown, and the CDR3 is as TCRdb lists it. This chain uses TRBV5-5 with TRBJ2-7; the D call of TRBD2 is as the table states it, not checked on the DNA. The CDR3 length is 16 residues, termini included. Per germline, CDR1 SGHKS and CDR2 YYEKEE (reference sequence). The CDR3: CASSLVTGTSGSEQHL.

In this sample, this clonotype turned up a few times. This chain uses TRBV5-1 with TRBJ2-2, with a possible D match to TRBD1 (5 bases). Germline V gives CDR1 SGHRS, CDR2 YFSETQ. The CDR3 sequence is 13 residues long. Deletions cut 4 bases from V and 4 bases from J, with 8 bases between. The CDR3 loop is CASSETVTGELFF. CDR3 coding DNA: TGCGCCAGCAGCGAGACAGTCACCGGGGAGCTGTTTTTT.

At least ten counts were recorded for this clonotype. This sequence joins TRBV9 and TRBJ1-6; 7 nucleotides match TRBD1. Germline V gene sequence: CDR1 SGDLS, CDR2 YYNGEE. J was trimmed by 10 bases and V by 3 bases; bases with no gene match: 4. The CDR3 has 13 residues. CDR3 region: CASSAGGDSPLHF. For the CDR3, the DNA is TGTGCCAGCAGCGCAGGGGGTGACTCACCCCTCCACTTT.

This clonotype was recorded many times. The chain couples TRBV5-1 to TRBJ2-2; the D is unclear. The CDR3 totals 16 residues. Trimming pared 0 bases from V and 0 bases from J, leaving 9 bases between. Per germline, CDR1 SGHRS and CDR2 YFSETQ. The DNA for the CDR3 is TGCGCCAGCAGCTTGGGAGCCAGGACGAACACCGGGGAGCTGTTTTTT. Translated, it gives CASSLGARTNTGELFF.

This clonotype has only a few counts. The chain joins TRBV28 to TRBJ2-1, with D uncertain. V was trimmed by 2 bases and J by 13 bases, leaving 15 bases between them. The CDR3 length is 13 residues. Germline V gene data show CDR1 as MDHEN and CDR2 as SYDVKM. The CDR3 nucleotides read TGTGCCAGCAGTTTAAGACACCCAATCGGTCAGTTCTTC. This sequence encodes CASSLRHPIGQFF.

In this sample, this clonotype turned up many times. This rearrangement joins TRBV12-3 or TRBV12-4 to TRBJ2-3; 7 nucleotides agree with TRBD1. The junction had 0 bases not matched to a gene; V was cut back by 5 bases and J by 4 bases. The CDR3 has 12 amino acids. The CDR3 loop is CASSQGADTQYF. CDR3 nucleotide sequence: TGTGCCAGCAGTCAGGGGGCAGATACGCAGTATTTT.

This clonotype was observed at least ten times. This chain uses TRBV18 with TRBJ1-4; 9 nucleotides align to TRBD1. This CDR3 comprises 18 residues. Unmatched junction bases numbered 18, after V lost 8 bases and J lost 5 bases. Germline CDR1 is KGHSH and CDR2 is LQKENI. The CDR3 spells CASAETGTGIFQNEKLFF. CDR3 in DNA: TGTGCCAGCGCTGAAACCGGGACAGGGATTTTTCAGAATGAAAAACTGTTTTTT. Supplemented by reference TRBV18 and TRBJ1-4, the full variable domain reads NAGVMQNPRHLVRRRGQEARLRCSPMKGHSHVYWYRQLPEEGLKFMVYLQKENIIDESGMPKERFSAEFPKEGPSILRIQQVVRGDSAAYFCASAETGTGIFQNEKLFFGSGTQLSVL.

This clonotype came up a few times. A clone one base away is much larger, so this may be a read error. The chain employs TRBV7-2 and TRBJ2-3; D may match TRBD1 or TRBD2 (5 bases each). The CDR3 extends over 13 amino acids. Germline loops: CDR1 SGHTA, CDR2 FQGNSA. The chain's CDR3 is CASSLGEPNTKYF. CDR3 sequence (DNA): TGTGCCAGCAGCCTAGGGGAGCCTAATACGAAGTATTTT. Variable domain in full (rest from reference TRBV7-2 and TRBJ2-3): GAGVSQSPSNKVTEKGKDVELRCDPISGHTALYWYRQSLGQGLEFLIYFQGNSAPDKSGLPSDRFSAERTGGSVSTLTIQRTQQEDSAVYLCASSLGEPNTKYFGPGTRLTVL.